This is a list of T cell receptor beta chains from one sample in a study of T cell responses to AZD1222 COVID-19 vaccine. Assay: immunoSEQ multiplex PCR; the TCRdb copy retains only in-frame clones and omits some. This table has 95,000 to 150,000 clones, around 87% appearing once. Specimen: peripheral blood, collected 28 days after the second AZD1222 dose. Receptor source: an adult who received the AZD1222 COVID-19 vaccine. CDR3s include the opening cysteine and the closing phenylalanine or tryptophan. The D gene is left open where the match is weak.

J	D	V	DNA	CDR3
TRBJ2-1	.	TRBV12-3/TRBV12-4	TGTGCCAGCAGTCGACAGATCTACAATGAGCAGTTCTTC	CASSRQIYNEQFF
TRBJ2-3	.	TRBV6-5	TGTGCCAGCAGTTACCCTTTGGGCAGGTCCACAGATACGCAGTATTTT	CASSYPLGRSTDTQYF
TRBJ2-3	TRBD2	TRBV12-3/TRBV12-4	TGTGCCAGCAGTTCAGCGGGGGCAGATACGCAGTATTTT	CASSSAGADTQYF
TRBJ2-1	.	TRBV4-2	TGTGCCAGCAGCCAAGATCAAGTGTTCTCCTACAATGAGCAGTTCTTC	CASSQDQVFSYNEQFF
TRBJ2-3	.	TRBV12-3/TRBV12-4	TGTGCCAGCAGCACTTCAGCAGATACGCAGTATTTT	CASSTSADTQYF
TRBJ1-2	TRBD1	TRBV28	TGTGCCAGCACTCCGGGGGACAGGAACTATGGCTACACCTTC	CASTPGDRNYGYTF
TRBJ2-2	.	TRBV6-2/TRBV6-3	TGTGCCAGCAGTTACCACCGTCCCGGGGAGCTGTTTTTT	CASSYHRPGELFF
TRBJ2-5	.	TRBV18	TGTGCCAGCTCACCAAGGGCGGGGGCTACCCAAGAGACCCAGTACTTC	CASSPRAGATQETQYF
TRBJ1-5	.	TRBV27	TGTGCCAGCAGTTTATCGACGGACACCAATCAGCCCCAGCATTTT	CASSLSTDTNQPQHF
TRBJ1-1	.	TRBV5-1	TGCGCCAGCAGCTTGGGGGGAACGAATGAAGCTTTCTTT	CASSLGGTNEAFF
TRBJ2-5	TRBD1	TRBV25-1	TGTGCCAGCAGCGAACCGGGACAGGGCACGAAGACCCAGTACTTC	CASSEPGQGTKTQYF
TRBJ2-1	.	TRBV19	TGTGCCAGTAGTTCAGACACGGCAGGGTCCTACAATGAGCAGTTCTTC	CASSSDTAGSYNEQFF
TRBJ1-5	.	TRBV4-2	TGTGCCAGCAGCCAAGAAGGTCAGAGGAATCAGCCCCAGCATTTT	CASSQEGQRNQPQHF
TRBJ1-6	.	TRBV28	TGTGCCAGCTGGCCGGGGTATAATTCACCCCTCCACTTT	CASWPGYNSPLHF
TRBJ1-2	TRBD1	TRBV28	TGTGCCAGCAGTTCAGCCGCCGGGACAGGGATCTATGGCTACACCTTC	CASSSAAGTGIYGYTF
TRBJ2-7	.	TRBV7-9	TGTGCCAGCAGCCTCACCTCAGGGGGGTCTAGGGAGCAGTACTTC	CASSLTSGGSREQYF
TRBJ1-2	TRBD1	TRBV9	TGTGCCAGCAGCCCCTTCCCCGGGACAGGGTCGATCTATGGCTACACCTTC	CASSPFPGTGSIYGYTF
TRBJ2-2	.	TRBV7-2	TGTGCCAGCAGCCCACCTCCTTTGGGGGAGCTGTTTTTT	CASSPPPLGELFF
TRBJ1-1	.	TRBV5-1	TGCGCCAGCAGCTTTGGACAGATGAACACTGAAGCTTTCTTT	CASSFGQMNTEAFF
TRBJ2-7	TRBD2	TRBV4-2	TGTGCCAGCAGCCAAGGAGCGGGGCTTTCCTACGAGCAGTACTTC	CASSQGAGLSYEQYF
TRBJ2-5	.	TRBV7-8	TGTGCCAGCAGTAATAGTCGGACGGCCCAAGAGACCCAGTACTTC	CASSNSRTAQETQYF
TRBJ2-1	TRBD1	TRBV11-2	TGTGCCAGCAGCACCCGGACACAGGGGTTTATCAATGAGCAGTTCTTC	CASSTRTQGFINEQFF